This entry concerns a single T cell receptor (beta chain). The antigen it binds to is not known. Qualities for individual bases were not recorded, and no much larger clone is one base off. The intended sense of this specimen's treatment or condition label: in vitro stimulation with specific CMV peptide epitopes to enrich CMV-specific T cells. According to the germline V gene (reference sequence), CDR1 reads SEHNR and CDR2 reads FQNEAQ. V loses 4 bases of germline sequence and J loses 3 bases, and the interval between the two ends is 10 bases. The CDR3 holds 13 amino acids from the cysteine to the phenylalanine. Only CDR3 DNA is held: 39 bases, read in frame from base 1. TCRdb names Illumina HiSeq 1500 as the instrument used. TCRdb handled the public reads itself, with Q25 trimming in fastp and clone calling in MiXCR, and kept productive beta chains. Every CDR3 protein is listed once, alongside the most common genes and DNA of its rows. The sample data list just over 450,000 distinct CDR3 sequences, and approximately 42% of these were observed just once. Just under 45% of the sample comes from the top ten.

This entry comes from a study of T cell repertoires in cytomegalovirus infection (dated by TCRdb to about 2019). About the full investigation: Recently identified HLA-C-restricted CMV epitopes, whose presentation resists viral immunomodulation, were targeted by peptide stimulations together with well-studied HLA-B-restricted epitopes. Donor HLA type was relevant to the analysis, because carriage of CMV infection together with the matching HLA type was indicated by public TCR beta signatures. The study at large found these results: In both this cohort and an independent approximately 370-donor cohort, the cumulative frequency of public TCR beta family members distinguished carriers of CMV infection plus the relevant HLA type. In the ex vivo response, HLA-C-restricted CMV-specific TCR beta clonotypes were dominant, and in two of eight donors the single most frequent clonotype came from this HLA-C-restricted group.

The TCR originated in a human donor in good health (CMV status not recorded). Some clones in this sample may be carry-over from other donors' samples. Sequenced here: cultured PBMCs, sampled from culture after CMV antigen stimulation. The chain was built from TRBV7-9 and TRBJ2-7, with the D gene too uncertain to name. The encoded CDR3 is CASSSTLLYEQYF. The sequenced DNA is TGTGCCAGCAGCTCCACCCTCCTCTACGAGCAGTACTTC.